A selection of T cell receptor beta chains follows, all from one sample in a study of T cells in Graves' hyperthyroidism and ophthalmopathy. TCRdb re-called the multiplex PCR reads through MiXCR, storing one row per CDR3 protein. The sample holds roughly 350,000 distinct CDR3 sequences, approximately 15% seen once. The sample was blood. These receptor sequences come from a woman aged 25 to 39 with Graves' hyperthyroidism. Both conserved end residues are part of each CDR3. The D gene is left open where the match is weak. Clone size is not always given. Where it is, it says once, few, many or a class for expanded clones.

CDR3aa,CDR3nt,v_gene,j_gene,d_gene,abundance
CASTLSTSGTYEQYF,TGTGCCAGCACCCTATCGACTAGCGGGACCTACGAGCAGTACTTC,TRBV6-1,TRBJ2-7,TRBD2,many
CASSQDPLAYNEQFF,TGTGCCAGCAGCCAAGATCCGCTAGCCTACAATGAGCAGTTCTTC,TRBV3-1,TRBJ2-1,NA,NA
CASSLEREMPEKLFF,TGTGCCAGCAGCTTGGAGAGGGAAATGCCGGAAAAACTGTTTTTT,TRBV7-9,TRBJ1-4,NA,many
CASSMGVRTGELFF,TGTGCCAGTAGTATGGGAGTCAGAACCGGGGAGCTGTTTTTT,TRBV19,TRBJ2-2,NA,NA
CASSLNAPSTYEQYF,TGTGCCAGCAGCTTGAACGCCCCCTCAACCTACGAGCAGTACTTC,TRBV5-5,TRBJ2-7,NA,NA
CASSLGEGGANVLTF,TGTGCCAGCAGTCTTGGAGAGGGGGGGGCCAACGTCCTGACTTTC,TRBV28,TRBJ2-6,NA,many
CASSYSTGFGEQYF,TGTGCCAGCAGTTACTCCACAGGGTTCGGCGAGCAGTACTTC,TRBV6-6,TRBJ2-7,NA,many
CASSPTVGSGNTIYF,TGTGCCAGCAGCCCGACAGTTGGCTCTGGAAACACCATATATTTT,TRBV2,TRBJ1-3,NA,many
CATARGRNYEQYF,TGTGCCACCGCTCGGGGGAGGAACTACGAGCAGTACTTC,TRBV15,TRBJ2-7,NA,few
CASSLGTGRYEQYF,TGTGCCAGCAGCCTAGGGACAGGGAGGTACGAGCAGTACTTC,TRBV4-2,TRBJ2-7,TRBD1,NA
CASSQDFSPGAIQYF,TGCGCCAGCAGCCAAGATTTTTCTCCTGGGGCCATTCAGTACTTC,TRBV4-3,TRBJ2-4,NA,NA
CASSPSGTANYGYTF,TGTGCCAGCTCACCATCCGGGACAGCTAACTATGGCTACACCTTC,TRBV18,TRBJ1-2,TRBD1,few
CASSWTTGKLGNTIYF,TGTGCCAGCAGCTGGACGACAGGGAAACTTGGAAACACCATATATTTT,TRBV5-5,TRBJ1-3,TRBD1,NA
CASALGTVPSSYNEQFF,TGTGCCAGCGCCCTTGGGACAGTGCCGAGCTCCTACAATGAGCAGTTCTTC,TRBV3-1,TRBJ2-1,TRBD1,NA
CASKGQGDGYTF,TGTGCCAGCAAGGGACAGGGAGATGGCTACACCTTC,TRBV2,TRBJ1-2,TRBD1,NA
CSARDLIGRETYGYTF,TGCAGTGCTAGAGATCTCATAGGCAGGGAGACCTATGGCTACACCTTC,TRBV20-1,TRBJ1-2,NA,few
CSAGRVFTEAFF,TGCAGTGCTGGCAGGGTATTTACTGAAGCTTTCTTT,TRBV20-1,TRBJ1-1,NA,many
CASSMADSFQETQYF,TGTGCCAGTAGTATGGCCGACAGCTTCCAAGAGACCCAGTACTTC,TRBV19,TRBJ2-5,NA,many
CAWMLTASNEQFF,TGTGCCTGGATGCTGACTGCCTCAAATGAGCAGTTCTTC,TRBV30,TRBJ2-1,NA,NA
CASGVSTDTQYF,TGTGCCAGCGGAGTTAGCACAGATACGCAGTATTTT,TRBV12-3/TRBV12-4,TRBJ2-3,NA,many
CSASGSSSYNEQFF,TGCAGTGCTAGCGGGTCAAGCTCCTACAATGAGCAGTTCTTC,TRBV20-1,TRBJ2-1,NA,many
CATSGRLNAYSNQPQHF,TGTGCCACCAGTGGTAGACTCAACGCGTATAGCAATCAGCCCCAGCATTTT,TRBV24-1,TRBJ1-5,NA,many
CASSSRGGQENIQYF,TGTGCCAGCAGTTCCCGGGGTGGGCAGGAAAACATTCAGTACTTC,TRBV6-5,TRBJ2-4,NA,few
CASSDRGLAVDTQYF,TGTGCCAGCAGCGATAGGGGCCTAGCTGTCGATACGCAGTATTTT,TRBV11-2,TRBJ2-3,NA,few
CASTAYTDTQYF,TGTGCCAGCACAGCCTACACAGATACGCAGTATTTT,TRBV28,TRBJ2-3,NA,few
CSDRTFQETQYF,TGCAGTGATCGTACGTTCCAAGAGACCCAGTACTTC,TRBV20-1,TRBJ2-5,NA,few
CASMSGKAEQFF,TGTGCCAGCATGAGCGGGAAGGCTGAGCAGTTCTTC,TRBV2,TRBJ2-1,TRBD2,many
CASSQGRLAGGIDTQYF,TGTGCCAGCAGCCAAGGACGTCTAGCGGGAGGGATAGATACGCAGTATTTT,TRBV3-1,TRBJ2-3,TRBD2,NA
CASSLSYTTQAWDSPLHF,TGTGCCAGCAGTTTATCGTACACGACACAGGCCTGGGATTCACCCCTCCACTTT,TRBV27,TRBJ1-6,NA,few
CSVQVGQNTYEQYF,TGCAGCGTTCAGGTAGGGCAGAATACCTACGAGCAGTACTTC,TRBV29-1,TRBJ2-7,NA,NA
CAWSSGVGGNQPQHF,TGTGCCTGGAGTTCGGGGGTTGGGGGCAATCAGCCCCAGCATTTT,TRBV30,TRBJ1-5,NA,NA
CASSRLQGNTDTQYF,TGTGCCAGCAGCCGACTCCAGGGAAACACAGATACGCAGTATTTT,TRBV7-9,TRBJ2-3,NA,few
CASSKRRGTGSYGYTF,TGTGCCAGCAGCAAGAGACGGGGGACAGGGAGTTATGGCTACACCTTC,TRBV7-2,TRBJ1-2,TRBD1,NA
CASSRAAANTGELFF,TGTGCCAGCAGTCGAGCGGCCGCGAACACCGGGGAGCTGTTTTTT,TRBV6-4,TRBJ2-2,NA,NA
CASSQHGVKTTSGNTDTQYF,TGTGCCAGCAGTCAACATGGGGTGAAGACGACTAGCGGGAACACAGATACGCAGTATTTT,TRBV6-2/TRBV6-3,TRBJ2-3,TRBD2,NA
CASSQNADRDEQYF,TGTGCCAGCAGCCAAAACGCCGACAGAGACGAGCAGTACTTC,TRBV4-2,TRBJ2-7,NA,NA
CASSLEATRNNEQFF,TGTGCCAGCAGCTTAGAGGCGACTAGAAACAATGAGCAGTTCTTC,TRBV7-8,TRBJ2-1,NA,NA
CASSGQGSSYNEQFF,TGTGCCAGTAGCGGACAGGGGAGCTCCTACAATGAGCAGTTCTTC,TRBV19,TRBJ2-1,TRBD1,many
CASSVGGSSYEQYF,TGTGCCAGCAGTGTTGGGGGGAGCTCCTACGAGCAGTACTTC,TRBV9,TRBJ2-7,NA,many
CAIHNTGELFF,TGTGCCATCCACAACACCGGGGAGCTGTTTTTT,TRBV28,TRBJ2-2,NA,few
CASRIAGTRDGELFF,TGTGCCAGCAGGATAGCCGGGACTAGAGACGGGGAGCTGTTTTTT,TRBV12-3/TRBV12-4,TRBJ2-2,TRBD2,many
CSARGTVAGQHYGYTF,TGCAGTGCTAGAGGTACAGTAGCGGGACAGCACTATGGCTACACCTTC,TRBV20-1,TRBJ1-2,TRBD1,many
CASSPRQLGAFF,TGTGCCAGCAGCCCGAGACAGTTAGGAGCTTTCTTT,TRBV7-2,TRBJ1-1,NA,few
CASSFEVRDTQYF,TGTGCCAGCAGTTTCGAGGTCCGAGATACGCAGTATTTT,TRBV12-3/TRBV12-4,TRBJ2-3,NA,many
CASSSGIHKNIQYF,TGTGCCAGCAGCTCAGGGATCCACAAAAACATTCAGTACTTC,TRBV6-2/TRBV6-3,TRBJ2-4,NA,NA
CASSVRDRGWTKNIQYF,TGTGCCAGCAGTGTAAGAGACAGGGGTTGGACCAAAAACATTCAGTACTTC,TRBV2,TRBJ2-4,TRBD1,many
CASSSPGGDFGHEQFF,TGTGCCAGCAGTTCGCCCGGCGGGGATTTCGGCCATGAGCAGTTCTTC,TRBV12-3/TRBV12-4,TRBJ2-1,NA,NA
CASGGTSGSRGSGELFF,TGCGCCAGCGGGGGGACTAGCGGGAGTCGGGGGTCCGGGGAGCTGTTTTTT,TRBV10-2,TRBJ2-2,TRBD2,NA
CASSLEVNGELFF,TGTGCCAGCAGCTTAGAAGTGAACGGGGAGCTGTTTTTT,TRBV7-6,TRBJ2-2,NA,NA
CSAQKWTGWGSYNEQFF,TGCAGTGCGCAAAAGTGGACAGGTTGGGGCTCCTACAATGAGCAGTTCTTC,TRBV20-1,TRBJ2-1,TRBD1,many